These 19 T cell receptor beta chains originate from one sample sequenced in a study of T cell changes during pregnancy in multiple sclerosis. Assay used: immunoSEQ multiplex PCR; TCRdb lists only in-frame clones, some missing. The repertoire includes some 60,000 clones, more than 75% of them detected once, and 3.3% sits in the top ten. Sequencing was performed on peripheral blood, taken in the first trimester of pregnancy. The receptors come from a female donor in good health, enrolled as a control in a pregnancy study.

In this sample, this clone turned up once. The gene calls are TRBV19 and TRBJ2-6, with 7 nucleotides matching TRBD2. CDR1 and CDR2 (germline): LNHDA, SQIVND (reference sequence). The CDR3 extends over 18 amino acids. With V trimmed by 1 base and J by 0 bases, 6 bases remained unmatched. CDR3 bases: TGTGCCAGTAGTATAGGCCTAGGGAGGGACTCTGGGGCCAACGTCCTGACTTTC. Protein product: CASSIGLGRDSGANVLTF.

The chain recombines TRBV28 with TRBJ2-5; TRBD2 is a possible D gene (7 bases). Germline lookup yields CDR1 MDHEN and CDR2 SYDVKM. The CDR3 is 15 amino acids. V was cut by 5 bases and J by 5 bases, with 18 bases left in between. The CDR3 nucleotides read TGTGCCAGCAGTCCCCTGAGGGGGGGCTGGGAGACCCAGTACTTC. It specifies CASSPLRGGWETQYF.

The chain carries TRBV11-2 and TRBJ2-5; D remains unclear. In germline, CDR1 is SGHAT, CDR2 FQNNGV. The CDR3 spans 13 residues. V lost 3 bases and J 1 base, leaving 6 bases between the germline ends. In DNA, the CDR3 is TGTGCCAGCAGCTTTAACTCCCAAGAGACCCAGTACTTC. Translated, it gives CASSFNSQETQYF.

The chain combines TRBV4-3 with TRBJ1-1, with D perhaps matching TRBD1 (5 bases). V was shortened by 2 bases and J by 2 bases, with 21 bases between the two germline ends. The germline gives CDR1 LGHNA, CDR2 YSLEER. The CDR3 loop spans 18 amino acids. The CDR3 loop is CASSQRTQGSGYNTEAFF. The CDR3 region has the DNA TGCGCCAGCAGCCAAAGGACACAAGGGTCAGGGTACAACACTGAAGCTTTCTTT.

The CDR3 coding sequence is TGTGCCAGCAGTGAGCAGGACAGGGGATGGAATGGCTACACCTTC. It specifies CASSEQDRGWNGYTF. This sequence joins TRBV6-1 and TRBJ1-2; 9 nucleotides agree with TRBD1. The V gene's germline CDR1 is MNHNS and CDR2 SASEGT. This CDR3 comprises 15 residues. V was pared by 3 bases and J by 6 bases, with 8 bases of the junction left unmatched.

The V and J genes are TRBV5-4 and TRBJ1-2; no clear D gene. This CDR3 contains 15 residues. V was trimmed by 2 bases and J by 0 bases, leaving 11 bases between them. Germline V CDR1 and CDR2: SGHNT, YYREEE (reference sequence). CDR3 sequence (DNA): TGTGCCAGCAGCTTTGTCAGCCGGGCTAACTATGGCTACACCTTC. This encodes CASSFVSRANYGYTF.

This chain uses TRBV18 with TRBJ1-2; the match to TRBD1 covers 7 bases. The CDR3 loop spans 13 amino acids. The V segment lost 3 bases and the J segment 11 bases; nucleotides outside the gene matches: 9. The germline V gene encodes CDR1 KGHSH and CDR2 LQKENI. The CDR3 reads CASSPRTGSLYTF. The CDR3 DNA reads as TGTGCCAGCTCACCGCGGACAGGCTCGTTGTACACCTTC.

V usage is TRBV27 and J usage is TRBJ1-5, with TRBD1 identical over 10 bases. This CDR3 spans 20 amino acids. V shed 5 bases, J shed 2 bases, and the junction held 18 bases outside the gene matches. Germline CDR1 is MNHEY and CDR2 is SMNVEV (reference sequence). The CDR3 is CASSTLPGTGVEIGNQPQHF. In DNA, the CDR3 is TGTGCCAGCAGTACCCTTCCCGGGACAGGGGTTGAGATAGGCAATCAGCCCCAGCATTTT.

The V and J genes are TRBV19 and TRBJ1-1; no reliable D call. Trimming stripped 8 bases from V and 0 bases from J, with 4 bases between. The CDR3 contains 11 residues. Germline CDR1 reads LNHDA; CDR2 reads SQIVND (reference sequence). CDR3 in DNA: TGTGCCAGTTACTTGAACACTGAAGCTTTCTTT. Translating gives CASYLNTEAFF.

The chain uses TRBV28 and TRBJ1-1, with D possibly TRBD1 on 6 matching bases. The CDR3 is 15 amino acids. Trimming removed 6 bases from V and 4 bases from J, with 18 bases in between. CDR1 MDHEN and CDR2 SYDVKM come from the germline V gene. This CDR3 reads CASSPPTGSVTEAFF. DNA of the CDR3: TGTGCCAGCAGCCCCCCAACAGGGTCCGTCACTGAAGCTTTCTTT. The complete variable domain, with remaining parts taken from reference TRBV28 and TRBJ1-1, reads DVKVTQSSRYLVKRTGEKVFLECVQDMDHENMFWYRQDPGLGLRLIYFSYDVKMKEKGDIPEGYSVSREKKERFSLILESASTNQTSMYLCASSPPTGSVTEAFFGQGTRLTVV.

The V gene is TRBV4-2, the J gene TRBJ2-3; maybe TRBD2 (5 bases). The CDR3 totals 15 residues. Trimming pared 0 bases from V and 1 base from J, leaving 8 bases between. Germline V gene lookup returns CDR1 LGHNA and CDR2 YNFKEQ. The DNA of the CDR3 is TGTGCCAGCAGCCAAGAGGCCGGGGGCACAGATACGCAGTATTTT. Its translation: CASSQEAGGTDTQYF.

The chain employs TRBV6-5 and TRBJ2-7; D perhaps matches TRBD2 (5 bases). Trimming shortened V by 3 bases and J by 2 bases, and 8 bases separated the two germline ends. This CDR3 region has 13 residues. The germline CDR1 and CDR2 sequences are MNHEY and SVGAGI. DNA of the CDR3: TGTGCCAGCAGTTATCGGGGTGCCTACGAGCAGTACTTC. This encodes CASSYRGAYEQYF.

This clone was seen just once. The gene calls are TRBV28 and TRBJ2-7; 8 positions agree with TRBD1. J was trimmed by 3 bases and V by 8 bases; bases with no gene match: 9. CDR1 and CDR2 from the germline V gene are MDHEN and SYDVKM. The CDR3 covers 14 residues. The CDR3 DNA sequence: TGTGCCAGCGCCGATCAGGGGGCGAACTACGAGCAGTACTTC. Translation: CASADQGANYEQYF.

The chain employs TRBV10-3 and TRBJ1-1; TRBD1 matches at 8 bases. J was trimmed by 3 bases and V by 3 bases; bases with no gene match: 6. This CDR3 has 15 amino acids. The germline V gene encodes CDR1 ENHRY and CDR2 SYGVKD. The CDR3 loop reads CAISEYRGKDTEAFF. The CDR3 region has the DNA TGTGCCATCAGTGAATACAGGGGGAAGGACACTGAAGCTTTCTTT.

CDR3 sequence: CASSLSGVNTDTQYF. CDR3 DNA: TGCGCCAGCAGTCTGTCAGGGGTCAACACAGATACGCAGTATTTT. The J gene is TRBJ2-3, the V gene TRBV5-1, with a possible D match to TRBD1 (6 bases). V was shortened by 5 bases and J by 2 bases, with 15 bases between the two germline ends. Germline V CDR1 and CDR2: SGHRS, YFSETQ. The CDR3 loop spans 15 amino acids.

V and J are TRBV30 and TRBJ2-7; a weak D match, TRBD1 (6 bases). In germline, CDR1 is GTSNPN, CDR2 SVGIG (reference sequence). V lost 3 bases to trimming and J lost 2 bases, with 11 bases between them. CDR3 length: 13 amino acids. The DNA for the CDR3 is TGTGCCTGGAGGGAAGGGGGAACCTACGAGCAGTACTTC. Protein sequence: CAWREGGTYEQYF. Filled out from reference TRBV30 and TRBJ2-7, the complete variable domain reads SQTIHQWPATLVQPVGSPLSLECTVEGTSNPNLYWYRQAAGRGLQLLFYSVGIGQISSEVPQNLSASRPQDRQFILSSKKLLLSDSGFYLCAWREGGTYEQYFGPGTRLTVT.

This rearrangement joins TRBV11-2 to TRBJ1-4; 7 bases map to TRBD1. This CDR3 region has 15 residues. Trimming removed 5 bases from V and 4 bases from J; junction bases left unmatched: 7. The germline V gene has CDR1 SGHAT and CDR2 FQNNGV. The CDR3 sequence is CASSPRDSLNEKLFF. The CDR3 nucleotides read TGTGCCAGCAGCCCTAGGGACAGCCTTAATGAAAAACTGTTTTTT.

This clone was seen once. J is TRBJ1-1 and V is TRBV5-6, with 7 bases matching TRBD1. The J segment lost 9 bases and the V segment lost 4 bases, leaving 9 bases of the junction unmatched. This CDR3 region has 13 residues. Germline CDR1 reads SGHDT; CDR2 reads YYEEEE. Here the CDR3 DNA reads TGTGCCAGCAGCACAGGGGCTGGAGTAAAAGCTTTCTTT. Protein: CASSTGAGVKAFF.

This clone appeared once. The rearrangement joins TRBV9 to TRBJ2-3, with 10 bases that match TRBD2. This CDR3 has 15 amino acids. From germline, CDR1 is SGDLS and CDR2 YYNGEE. Losses at the gene ends were 4 bases for V and 3 bases for J; bases not matched to a gene: 5. CDR3 loop: CASSPSGGATDTQYF. The CDR3 nucleotides read TGTGCCAGCAGCCCAAGCGGGGGGGCTACAGATACGCAGTATTTT. The full variable domain, in which reference TRBV9 and TRBJ2-3 provide the parts outside the CDR3, is DSGVTQTPKHLITATGQRVTLRCSPRSGDLSVYWYQQSLDQGLQFLIQYYNGEERAKGNILERFSAQQFPDLHSELNLSSLELGDSALYFCASSPSGGATDTQYFGPGTRLTVL.